The 21 T cell receptor beta chains reported below all come from one sample, sequenced in a study of T-cell memory formation after mild COVID-19. TCRdb fed the 5' RACE reads into MiXCR, producing one record per CDR3 protein. The sample yields around 200,000 distinct CDR3 sequences, 20% to 25% seen once. Sequencing was carried out using PBMCs or a T cell subset sorted from them (not recorded which). Receptors were obtained from an adult woman who had mild COVID-19 (a few samples of this study predate the infection). Cell type and time point are not known.

This clonotype was detected a few times. The CDR3 spells CASSLGAGREQFF. The CDR3 DNA reads as TGTGCCAGCAGCCTAGGGGCGGGGCGTGAGCAGTTCTTC. The chain links TRBV7-8 to TRBJ2-1, with D maybe TRBD2 (6 bases). V was cut by 5 bases and J by 9 bases, with 14 bases left in between. The CDR3 has 13 residues. Looked up from germline, CDR1 is SGHVS and CDR2 is FQNEAQ.

The rearrangement links TRBV7-9 to TRBJ1-3; 8 bases align to TRBD1. The CDR3 is 13 residues long. V trimming: 5 bases; J trimming: 8 bases; junction bases outside the gene matches: 5. The germline V gene encodes CDR1 SEHNR and CDR2 FQNEAQ (reference sequence). CDR3: CASSLDRGDTIYF. The DNA of the CDR3 is TGTGCCAGCAGCCTAGACAGGGGAGACACCATATATTTT.

This chain uses TRBV19 with TRBJ2-7, with D possibly matching TRBD2 (6 bases). With 3 bases removed from V and 3 bases from J, the gap between germline ends came to 12 bases. The CDR3 runs to 14 residues. Germline values: CDR1 LNHDA, CDR2 SQIVND (reference sequence). The CDR3 sequence is CASSISQGGYEQYF. For the CDR3, the DNA is TGTGCCAGTAGTATCAGCCAGGGAGGCTACGAGCAGTACTTC.

The table lists this clonotype with a few counts. The chain is built from TRBV24-1 and TRBJ2-1; no definite D call. The CDR3 has 16 residues. The V end lost 0 bases, the J end lost 6 bases, and 14 bases lay between the germline ends. Germline V lookup: CDR1 KGHDR, CDR2 SFDVKD. The CDR3 reads CATSDLQPLPSNEQFF. CDR3 bases: TGTGCCACCAGTGATTTGCAGCCCCTCCCGTCCAATGAGCAGTTCTTC.

This clonotype has just one count. V is TRBV9 and J is TRBJ2-3; 13 positions agree with TRBD2. V lost 3 bases to trimming and J lost 6 bases; unmatched junction nucleotides: 7. Germline V gene lookup returns CDR1 SGDLS and CDR2 YYNGEE. The CDR3 covers 16 residues. The DNA for the CDR3 is TGTGCCAGCAGCGAACAACTAGCGGGGGGGCCGGATACGCAGTATTTT. Translating it yields CASSEQLAGGPDTQYF.

The rearrangement joins TRBV7-9 to TRBJ1-2; D is possibly TRBD1 (6 bases). Trimming stripped 0 bases from V and 4 bases from J, with 15 bases between. The germline CDR1 and CDR2 sequences are SEHNR and FQNEAQ (reference sequence). The CDR3 totals 16 residues. The CDR3 is CASSLAVRQVPYGYTF. CDR3 coding DNA: TGTGCCAGCAGCTTAGCGGTCCGACAGGTTCCCTATGGCTACACCTTC.

This clonotype was picked up a small number of times. The chain carries TRBV5-5 and TRBJ2-7; 7 nucleotides align to TRBD1. The CDR3 runs to 18 residues. Looked up from germline, CDR1 is SGHKS and CDR2 is YYEKEE (reference sequence). V lost 2 bases, J lost 0 bases, and 14 bases stayed unmatched. The CDR3 nucleotides are TGTGCCAGCAGCTTTTTCGTATCGACAGGGTCAAGCTCCTACGAGCAGTACTTC. Encoded protein: CASSFFVSTGSSSYEQYF.

This clonotype was recorded many times. The chain recombines TRBV20-1 with TRBJ1-3, with D possibly being TRBD1 (6 bases). The CDR3 extends over 12 amino acids. V dropped 6 bases and J dropped 4 bases, with 10 bases sitting between them. CDR1 is DFQATT, CDR2 SNEGSKA, per germline (reference sequence). CDR3 sequence (DNA): TGCAGTGCGCGGACAGTCGGAAACACCATATATTTT. Translating gives CSARTVGNTIYF.

The rearrangement joins TRBV7-8 to TRBJ2-1; D is unclear. This CDR3 is 11 amino acids long. Per the germline V gene, CDR1 is SGHVS and CDR2 is FQNEAQ. Trimming removed 1 base at V and 12 bases at J, with 7 bases between. CDR3 DNA sequence: TGTGCCAGCAGCTTAGTTAGTGCGCAGTTCTTC. Protein: CASSLVSAQFF.

J is TRBJ1-5 and V is TRBV12-3 or TRBV12-4, with 7 bases matching TRBD1. This CDR3 has 13 amino acids. The ends lost 6 bases at V and 6 bases at J; junction bases unmatched: 5. In DNA, the CDR3 is TGTGCCAGCAGCCCGACAGGGATTCAGCCCCAGCATTTT. Its translation is CASSPTGIQPQHF.

This clonotype appeared a few times. The chain links TRBV29-1 to TRBJ2-2; D tentatively fits TRBD1 or TRBD2 (5 bases each). The germline gives CDR1 SQVTM, CDR2 ANQGSEA. This CDR3 has 14 amino acids. The germline V and J ends were trimmed by 3 bases and 5 bases, with 13 bases remaining between them. The CDR3, as DNA: TGCAGCGTTGAGGGGCGGTCGGGGACCGGGGAGCTGTTTTTT. It specifies CSVEGRSGTGELFF.

The sample holds a few counts of this clonotype. The gene calls are TRBV9 and TRBJ1-1; D remains unclear. The V gene's germline CDR1 is SGDLS and CDR2 YYNGEE. V was trimmed by 1 base and J by 5 bases, leaving 15 bases between them. There are 15 residues in the CDR3. DNA for the CDR3: TGTGCCAGCAGCGTAAGCGACGAGGGAGGGACTGAAGCTTTCTTT. It specifies CASSVSDEGGTEAFF.

This clonotype has just a few counts. The rearrangement links TRBV29-1 to TRBJ2-1; tentative D call: TRBD2 (7 bases). Trimming took 5 bases from V and 8 from J, leaving 13 bases between them. Germline V CDR1 and CDR2: SQVTM, ANQGSEA. The length of the CDR3 is 12 residues. The CDR3 loop reads CSVRAGADEQFF. The CDR3 DNA follows: TGCAGCGTTCGCGCGGGGGCTGATGAGCAGTTCTTC.

This rearrangement joins TRBV24-1 to TRBJ2-5, with D perhaps TRBD2 (5 bases). The CDR3 totals 16 residues. In germline, CDR1 is KGHDR, CDR2 SFDVKD. V was cut by 4 bases and J by 4 bases, with 18 bases left in between. The CDR3 region has the DNA TGTGCCACCAGTGACTTTTCGGGCACTAGTACAGAGACCCAGTACTTC. Translating it yields CATSDFSGTSTETQYF.

The genes are TRBV7-9 and TRBJ2-5; D tentatively reads TRBD1 or TRBD2 (5 bases each). CDR1 and CDR2 from the germline V gene are SEHNR and FQNEAQ (reference sequence). The CDR3 is made up of 13 amino acids. V was clipped by 5 bases and J by 5 bases, with 12 bases between them. CDR3 in DNA: TGTGCCAGCAGCCCTGGCTGGGGGGAGACCCAGTACTTC. Its protein is CASSPGWGETQYF.

This clonotype was found a few times. This chain uses TRBV29-1 with TRBJ1-1; no firm D call. Trimming took 8 bases from V and 0 from J, leaving 7 bases between them. The CDR3 loop spans 11 amino acids. The germline CDR1 and CDR2 sequences are SQVTM and ANQGSEA. CDR3 sequence (DNA): TGCAGCCACGTAGTGAACACTGAAGCTTTCTTT. This gives the protein CSHVVNTEAFF. Using reference TRBV29-1 and TRBJ1-1 for the parts outside the CDR3, the full variable domain is SAVISQKPSRDICQRGTSLTIQCQVDSQVTMMFWYRQQPGQSLTLIATANQGSEATYESGFVIDKFPISRPNLTFSTLTVSNMSPEDSSIYLCSHVVNTEAFFGQGTRLTVV.

The chain combines TRBV5-5 with TRBJ2-7, with 10 bases lining up with TRBD1. This CDR3 contains 15 residues. In germline, CDR1 is SGHKS, CDR2 YYEKEE (reference sequence). With 4 bases clipped from V and 3 bases from J, the junction kept 7 bases outside the gene matches. The CDR3 DNA sequence: TGTGCCAGCAGCCCGCGGGACAGGGGTGGCTACGAGCAGTACTTC. Translated: CASSPRDRGGYEQYF.

This clonotype was seen a few times. V gene TRBV20-1 combines with J gene TRBJ1-2; D may be TRBD1 (6 bases). This CDR3 has 11 residues. V was clipped by 5 bases and J by 4 bases, with 8 bases between them. Germline V CDR1 and CDR2: DFQATT, SNEGSKA (reference sequence). Here the CDR3 DNA reads TGCAGTGCTCCGGACAGCTATGGCTACACCTTC. Its translation is CSAPDSYGYTF.

The rearrangement links TRBV30 to TRBJ1-1; 12 nucleotides match TRBD1. The V segment lost 8 bases and the J segment 1 base; nucleotides outside the gene matches: 5. The CDR3 has 14 residues. Germline V CDR1 and CDR2: GTSNPN, SVGIG (reference sequence). The CDR3 protein is CARGTGGANTEAFF. In nucleotides, the CDR3 is TGTGCCAGGGGGACAGGGGGCGCGAACACTGAAGCTTTCTTT.

This clonotype was seen only a few times. The rearrangement joins TRBV12-3 or TRBV12-4 to TRBJ2-3; possibly TRBD1 for D (6 bases). The CDR3 loop spans 14 amino acids. V lost 4 bases and J 2 bases, leaving 10 bases between the germline ends. The CDR3 is CASSSGQTTDTQYF. The CDR3 DNA reads as TGTGCCAGCAGTTCCGGACAGACCACAGATACGCAGTATTTT.

This clonotype was counted at least ten times. One junction end disagrees with the germline gene, perhaps due to a read error. The chain recombines TRBV12-3 or TRBV12-4 with TRBJ2-5; 11 bases line up with TRBD2. The CDR3 loop spans 13 amino acids. The CDR3 reads CASSLAGGSTQYF. DNA for the CDR3: TGTGCCAGCAGTCTAGCGGGAGGTTCTACCCAGTACTTC.